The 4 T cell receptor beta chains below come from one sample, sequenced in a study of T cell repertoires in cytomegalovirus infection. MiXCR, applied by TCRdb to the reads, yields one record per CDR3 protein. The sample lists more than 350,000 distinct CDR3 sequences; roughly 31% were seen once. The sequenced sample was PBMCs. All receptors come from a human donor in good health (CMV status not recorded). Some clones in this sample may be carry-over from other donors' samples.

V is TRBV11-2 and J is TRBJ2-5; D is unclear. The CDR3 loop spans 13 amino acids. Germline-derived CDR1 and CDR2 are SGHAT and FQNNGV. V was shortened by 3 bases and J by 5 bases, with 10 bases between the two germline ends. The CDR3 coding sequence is TGTGCCAGCAGCTTCGACCCGGCGGAGACCCAGTACTTC. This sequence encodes CASSFDPAETQYF.

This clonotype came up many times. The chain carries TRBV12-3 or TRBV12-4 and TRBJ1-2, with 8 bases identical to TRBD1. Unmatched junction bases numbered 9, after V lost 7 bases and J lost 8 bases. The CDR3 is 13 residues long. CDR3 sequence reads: CASTRTGRVGYTF. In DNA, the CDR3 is TGTGCCAGCACCAGGACAGGGAGAGTAGGCTACACCTTC.

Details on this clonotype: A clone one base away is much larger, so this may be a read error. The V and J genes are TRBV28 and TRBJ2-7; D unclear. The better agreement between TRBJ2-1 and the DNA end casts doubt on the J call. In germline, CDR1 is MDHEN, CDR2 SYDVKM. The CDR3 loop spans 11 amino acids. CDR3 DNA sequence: TGTGCCAGCAGGACCAGCGACGAGCAGTTCTTC. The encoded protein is CASRTSDEQFF.

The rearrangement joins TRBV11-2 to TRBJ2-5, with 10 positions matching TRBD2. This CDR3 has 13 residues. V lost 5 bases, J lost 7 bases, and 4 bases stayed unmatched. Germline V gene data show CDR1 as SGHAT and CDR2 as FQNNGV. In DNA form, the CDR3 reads TGTGCCAGCAGCAAAGCGGGGGGGCTGACCCAGTACTTC. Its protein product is CASSKAGGLTQYF.